The table lists the clone carrying this T cell receptor beta chain with a few counts. Its antigen remains unidentified. TCRdb called the 5' RACE reads again in MiXCR, with one record for every CDR3 protein. The data contain 380,000 or so distinct CDR3 sequences, approximately 15% of them singletons. These data come from a study of T-cell memory formation after mild COVID-19. Points from the study as a whole: Day 37-peaking second-wave clones had unconfirmed SARS-CoV-2 specificity.

V gave up 3 bases and J gave up 0 bases, with 21 bases separating them. The CDR3 loop spans 20 amino acids. This rearrangement joins TRBV12-3 or TRBV12-4 to TRBJ2-6; D gene unclear. Specimen: PBMCs or a T cell subset sorted from them (not recorded which). This TCR derives from a young man who had mild COVID-19 (a few samples of this study predate the infection). Cell type and time point are not known. The CDR3 is CASSFRRRLNLNSGANVLTF. The CDR3 region has the DNA TGTGCCAGCAGTTTTCGGCGTCGGTTGAATTTAAACTCTGGGGCCAACGTCCTGACTTTC.